The 19 T cell receptor beta chains reported below all come from one sample, sequenced in a study of OX40 agonist ivuxolimab in advanced cancers. Repertoires were generated with immunoSEQ multiplex PCR, while TCRdb's copy carries only in-frame clones and drops some. The sample shows approximately 71,000 clones, 84% of them seen only once. The sample consisted of CD4+ or CD8+ T cells sorted from blood, taken in a trial of the OX40 agonist ivuxolimab. These receptors all stem from an adult with an advanced solid tumor such as melanoma, head and neck, liver or kidney cancer.

The chain is built from TRBV7-9 and TRBJ1-1; D is perhaps TRBD1 (6 bases). V dropped 7 bases and J dropped 3 bases, with 15 bases sitting between them. The V gene's germline CDR1 is SEHNR and CDR2 FQNEAQ (reference sequence). The CDR3 runs 14 residues. CDR3 amino acids: CASNIQGWDTEAFF. DNA for the CDR3: TGTGCCAGCAATATACAGGGATGGGACACTGAAGCTTTCTTT.

The rearrangement links TRBV29-1 to TRBJ2-7; no firm D call. The CDR3 runs to 13 residues. Germline V gene sequence: CDR1 SQVTM, CDR2 ANQGSEA. The V and J ends lost 3 bases and 3 bases respectively, with 12 bases between them. CDR3 nucleotides: TGCAGCGTTGAGGGTCGGCTAGGCTACGAGCAGTACTTC. Translating it yields CSVEGRLGYEQYF.

V and J are TRBV2 and TRBJ2-3; D not resolved. V was cut by 4 bases and J by 2 bases, with 13 bases left in between. Germline CDR1 reads SNHLY; CDR2 reads FYNNEI. CDR3 length: 15 amino acids. CDR3 DNA sequence: TGTGCCAGCAGTGTAGTAAAAGGAAACACAGATACGCAGTATTTT. This encodes CASSVVKGNTDTQYF.

V and J are TRBV19 and TRBJ1-1; TRBD1 might be the D (5 bases). This CDR3 has 12 amino acids. CDR1 LNHDA and CDR2 SQIVND come from the germline V gene (reference sequence). Between the trimmed V and J ends, which lost 10 bases and 8 bases, there was a span of 17 bases. CDR3 region: CATSWAGGEAFF. Here the CDR3 DNA reads TGTGCCACTTCTTGGGCGGGGGGAGAAGCTTTCTTT.

The chain links TRBV9 to TRBJ2-2; 8 nucleotides match TRBD1. The CDR3 loop spans 16 amino acids. Germline V gene lookup returns CDR1 SGDLS and CDR2 YYNGEE. Trimming took 2 bases from V and 1 from J; bases not matched to a gene: 4. This CDR3 is CASSVRQGMNTGELFF. The CDR3 nucleotides read TGTGCCAGCAGCGTGAGACAGGGGATGAACACCGGGGAGCTGTTTTTT.

J is TRBJ2-1 and V is TRBV7-9; D unresolved. The CDR3 sequence is 14 residues long. V was trimmed by 3 bases and J by 6 bases, leaving 12 bases between them. Germline CDR1 is SEHNR and CDR2 is FQNEAQ (reference sequence). The CDR3 nucleotides read TGTGCCAGCAGCTTGGGTGATTCTACCAATGAGCAGTTCTTC. This sequence encodes CASSLGDSTNEQFF.

The V and J genes are TRBV5-4 and TRBJ2-5; 10 nucleotides align to TRBD1. Germline V lookup: CDR1 SGHNT, CDR2 YYREEE (reference sequence). After removal of 5 bases from V and 1 base from J, the junction contained 5 bases not matched to a gene. The length of the CDR3 is 15 residues. CDR3 DNA: TGTGCCAGCAGTCTAGGACAGGGGGGCCAAGAGACCCAGTACTTC. It translates to CASSLGQGGQETQYF.

The gene calls are TRBV9 and TRBJ2-1; the D gene is possibly TRBD2 (6 bases). The germline V gene has CDR1 SGDLS and CDR2 YYNGEE. CDR3 length: 16 amino acids. The V end was cut by 4 bases, the J end by 1 base, with 15 bases between. In nucleotides, the CDR3 is TGTGCCAGCAGCCCGCGGTCTGGAGGGTCCTACAATGAGCAGTTCTTC. Translated: CASSPRSGGSYNEQFF.

This clone appeared once. V and J are TRBV28 and TRBJ1-1; 7 positions agree with TRBD1. V trimming: 2 bases; J trimming: 0 bases; junction bases outside the gene matches: 3. CDR3 length: 15 amino acids. Germline-derived CDR1 and CDR2 are MDHEN and SYDVKM. The CDR3 DNA reads TGTGCCAGCAGTTTAGAGGGGGCCATGAACACTGAAGCTTTCTTT. Translated, it gives CASSLEGAMNTEAFF.

The sample holds a few counts of this clone. This chain's CDR3 is CASSPRIPGLQETQYF. The CDR3 region has the DNA TGTGCCAGCAGCCCCCGTATACCGGGACTTCAAGAGACCCAGTACTTC. This chain uses TRBV7-9 with TRBJ2-5, with a tentative D call TRBD2 (6 bases). The CDR3 covers 16 residues. The germline gives CDR1 SEHNR, CDR2 FQNEAQ (reference sequence). V lost 5 bases and J lost 2, with 18 bases in between.

This chain joins TRBV7-2 and TRBJ1-2; D gene ambiguous. V shed 3 bases and J shed 2 bases, with 7 bases lying between them. This CDR3 region has 13 residues. Germline assignment: CDR1 SGHTA and CDR2 FQGNSA. CDR3 DNA sequence: TGTGCCAGCAGCTTGAGAGGGAACTATGGCTACACCTTC. This encodes CASSLRGNYGYTF.

The CDR3 nucleotides read TGTGCCAGCAGCCATACATCGAACACTGAAGCTTTCTTT. Protein sequence: CASSHTSNTEAFF. The chain joins TRBV5-5 to TRBJ1-1; D gene uncertain. Trimming removed 4 bases at V and 1 base at J, with 8 bases between. Germline CDR1 reads SGHKS; CDR2 reads YYEKEE (reference sequence). The CDR3 is 13 residues long.

The V and J genes are TRBV7-9 and TRBJ2-2; D is undetermined. Trimming removed 5 bases from V and 6 bases from J, with 19 bases in between. The CDR3 runs to 16 residues. The germline gives CDR1 SEHNR, CDR2 FQNEAQ (reference sequence). The CDR3 DNA follows: TGTGCCAGCAGCCCGGCCCGGACCCGTTTCGCCGGGGAGCTGTTTTTT. This translates into CASSPARTRFAGELFF.

In DNA, the CDR3 is TGCGCCAGCAGCCCGTCGACTAGCGGGAGGGCAACAGCAGGAGATGAGCAGTTCTTC. Its protein is CASSPSTSGRATAGDEQFF. The V and J genes are TRBV4-1 and TRBJ2-1; 14 bases fit TRBD2. Germline values: CDR1 MGHRA, CDR2 YSYEKL. The CDR3 loop spans 19 amino acids. V dropped 4 bases and J dropped 8; count of bases not matched to a gene: 16.

CDR3 residues: CASSLDPVGHQFF. The CDR3 region has the DNA TGTGCCAGCAGCTTAGATCCCGTCGGGCACCAGTTCTTC. This chain joins TRBV11-3 and TRBJ2-1, with D unclear. The germline CDR1 and CDR2 sequences are SGHNT and YENEEA. CDR3 size: 13 residues. The V and J ends lost 0 bases and 13 bases respectively, with 13 bases between them.

The gene calls are TRBV11-3 and TRBJ1-1, with TRBD1 identical over 10 bases. Germline V gene sequence: CDR1 SGHNT, CDR2 YENEEA. V gave up 3 bases and J gave up 11 bases; unmatched junction bases: 6. The CDR3 contains 13 residues. DNA of the CDR3: TGTGCCAGCAGCTTGAGGACAGGGGGGCTCGCTTTCTTT. The encoded protein is CASSLRTGGLAFF.

This chain connects TRBV5-4 to TRBJ1-4; the D gene is possibly TRBD1 (6 bases). Germline CDR1 is SGHNT and CDR2 is YYREEE (reference sequence). CDR3 length equals 15 residues. Trimming shortened V by 1 base and J by 8 bases, and 15 bases separated the two germline ends. CDR3 in amino acids: CASSLNQGNREKLFF. In nucleotides, the CDR3 is TGTGCCAGCAGCTTGAATCAGGGGAATAGGGAAAAACTGTTTTTT.

The V gene is TRBV7-2, the J gene TRBJ1-5; D unclear. The CDR3 has 14 amino acids. Germline V gene data show CDR1 as SGHTA and CDR2 as FQGNSA. V gave up 2 bases and J gave up 4 bases, with 9 bases separating them. As DNA, the CDR3 is TGTGCCAGCAGCTTATCCAGGTCTAATCAGCCCCAGCATTTT. This codes for CASSLSRSNQPQHF. The full variable domain, in which reference TRBV7-2 and TRBJ1-5 provide the parts outside the CDR3, is GAGVSQSPSNKVTEKGKDVELRCDPISGHTALYWYRQSLGQGLEFLIYFQGNSAPDKSGLPSDRFSAERTGGSVSTLTIQRTQQEDSAVYLCASSLSRSNQPQHFGDGTRLSIL.

The chain employs TRBV11-2 and TRBJ2-3; D is possibly TRBD2 (7 bases). V shed 5 bases and J shed 2 bases, with 14 bases lying between them. CDR1 and CDR2 (germline): SGHAT, FQNNGV. The CDR3 is 15 residues long. The CDR3 DNA follows: TGTGCCAGCAGCCCACTTGCGGGGGCCACAGATACGCAGTATTTT. This encodes CASSPLAGATDTQYF.